This TCR beta chain was sequenced in a study of T cells in Graves' hyperthyroidism and ophthalmopathy. Notes on the study in general: In blood, most of the thyroid clonotypes expanded above 0.001 were also present.

TCR beta CDR3 regions were amplified from RNA. The study used the HTBI primer set for a first-round RT-PCR of the TCR CDR3. TCRdb called the multiplex PCR reads again in MiXCR, with one record for every CDR3 protein. The data contain about half a million distinct CDR3 sequences, roughly 20% of them singletons. As for this clonotype: What it recognizes is unknown.

Orbital computed tomography, thyroid ultrasound, serum thyroxine and TRAb, and clinical symptoms together informed the diagnoses. V was shortened by 0 bases and J by 5 bases, with 16 bases between the two germline ends. Looked up from germline, CDR1 is LGHDT and CDR2 is YNNKEL (reference sequence). The CDR3 loop spans 16 amino acids. The specimen sequenced was blood. The source is a man younger than 35 with Graves' hyperthyroidism. This chain links TRBV3-1 with TRBJ2-5; possibly TRBD2 for D (6 bases). The CDR3 coding sequence is TGTGCCAGCAGCCAAGACTGGACGGGAGAATTCGAGACCCAGTACTTC. Translated: CASSQDWTGEFETQYF.